This T cell receptor (beta chain) was sequenced during a study of vaccination effects on CD4 cells after COVID-19. The table came from immunoSEQ multiplex PCR; TCRdb's copy has only in-frame clones and leaves some out. The profile shows approximately 61,000 clones, less than 80% of them singletons. Points from the study as a whole: Late post-vaccination, clones induced by infection and those induced by vaccine underwent marked clonal contraction.

Germline V lookup: CDR1 SGHRS, CDR2 YFSETQ. V was shortened by 4 bases and J by 7 bases, with 23 bases between the two germline ends. The CDR3 is 17 residues long. Scientists isolated CD4+ T cells after a roughly 10-day culture period ended. Of the BNT162b2 and mRNA-1273 vaccines, participants received two doses of one or the other. On this clone itself: The antigen remains undetermined.

The chain couples TRBV5-1 to TRBJ1-4, with a tentative D call TRBD1 (5 bases). The starting material was CD4+ T cells from PBMCs cultured without peptide, obtained after COVID-19 vaccination. The TCR was taken from a human donor who received a COVID-19 vaccine. The CDR3 region is CASSPASGTSRGEKLFF. The CDR3 nucleotides read TGCGCCAGCAGCCCGGCATCCGGGACCTCGAGGGGTGAAAAACTGTTTTTT. Full variable domain (remainder filled in from reference TRBV5-1 and TRBJ1-4): KAGVTQTPRYLIKTRGQQVTLSCSPISGHRSVSWYQQTPGQGLQFLFEYFSETQRNKGNFPGRFSGRQFSNSRSEMNVSTLELGDSALYLCASSPASGTSRGEKLFFGSGTQLSVL.